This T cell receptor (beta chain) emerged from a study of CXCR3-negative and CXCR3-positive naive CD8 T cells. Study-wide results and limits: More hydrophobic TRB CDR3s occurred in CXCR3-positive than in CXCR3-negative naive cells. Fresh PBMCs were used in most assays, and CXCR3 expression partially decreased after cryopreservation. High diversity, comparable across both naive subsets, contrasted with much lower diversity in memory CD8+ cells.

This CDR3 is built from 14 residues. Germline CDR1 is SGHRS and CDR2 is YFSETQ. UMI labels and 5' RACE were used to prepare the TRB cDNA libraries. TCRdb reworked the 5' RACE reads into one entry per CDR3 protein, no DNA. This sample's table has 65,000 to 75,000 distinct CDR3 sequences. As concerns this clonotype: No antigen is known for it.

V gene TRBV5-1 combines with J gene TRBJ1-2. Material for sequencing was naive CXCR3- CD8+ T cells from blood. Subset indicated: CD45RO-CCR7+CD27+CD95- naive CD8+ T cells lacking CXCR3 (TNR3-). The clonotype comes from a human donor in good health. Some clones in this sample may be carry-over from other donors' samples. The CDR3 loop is CASSLEGMIDGYTF.